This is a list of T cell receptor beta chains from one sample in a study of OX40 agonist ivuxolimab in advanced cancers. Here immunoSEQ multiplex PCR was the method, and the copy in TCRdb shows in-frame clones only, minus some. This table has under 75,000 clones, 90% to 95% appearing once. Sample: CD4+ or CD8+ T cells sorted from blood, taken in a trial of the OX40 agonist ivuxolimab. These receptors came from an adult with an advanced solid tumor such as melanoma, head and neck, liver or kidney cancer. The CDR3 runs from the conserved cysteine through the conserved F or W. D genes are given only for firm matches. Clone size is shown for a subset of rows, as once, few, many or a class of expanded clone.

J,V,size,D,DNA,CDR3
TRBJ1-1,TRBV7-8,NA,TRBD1,TGTGCCAGCAGCGAAAACAGGGGCAGGGCTGAAGCTTTCTTT,CASSENRGRAEAFF
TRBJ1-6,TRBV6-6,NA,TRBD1,TGTGCCAGCAGTTTCGGACAGGGATCACCCCTCCACTTT,CASSFGQGSPLHF
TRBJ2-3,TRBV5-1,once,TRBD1,TGCGCCAGCAGCTTGCAGGACAGGCAAACAGGACCACCACCAGATACGCAGTATTTT,CASSLQDRQTGPPPDTQYF
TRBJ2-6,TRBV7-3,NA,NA,TGTGCCAGCAGCTTAGGAGTCTCTGGGGCCAACGTCCTGACTTTC,CASSLGVSGANVLTF
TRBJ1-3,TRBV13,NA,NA,TGTGCCAGCAGCTTAGGGTTAGTCTCTGGAAACACCATATATTTT,CASSLGLVSGNTIYF
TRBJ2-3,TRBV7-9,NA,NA,TGTGCCAGCCGTGCCCTAGCTAGCACAGATACGCAGTATTTT,CASRALASTDTQYF
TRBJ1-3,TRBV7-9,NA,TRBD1,TGTGCCAGCAGCTTGGGGACAGAGTACACCATATATTTT,CASSLGTEYTIYF
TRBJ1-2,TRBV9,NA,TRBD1,TGTGCCAGCAGCCCAAGAACTACAGGGGAGGGGACCTATGGCTACACCTTC,CASSPRTTGEGTYGYTF
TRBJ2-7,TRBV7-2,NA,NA,TGTGCCAGCAGCCCTACACAGGGCATTAAACGCTACGAGCAGTACTTC,CASSPTQGIKRYEQYF
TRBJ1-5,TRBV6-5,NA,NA,TGTGCCAGCAGTTCCACCGCGGGGTATCAGCCCCAGCATTTT,CASSSTAGYQPQHF
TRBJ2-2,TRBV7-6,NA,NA,TGTGCCAGCAGCTCGGACTGGGGGAACACCGGGGAGCTGTTTTTT,CASSSDWGNTGELFF
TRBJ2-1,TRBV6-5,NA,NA,TGTGCCAGCAGTTACTCGGCAGGGGTTTTATACAATGAGCAGTTCTTC,CASSYSAGVLYNEQFF
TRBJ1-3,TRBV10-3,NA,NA,TGTGCCCTGTCCACCGGAAACACCATATATTTT,CALSTGNTIYF
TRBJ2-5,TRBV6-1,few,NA,TGTGCCAGCAGTGAAAACCACGCGGAGCCCGAGACCCAGTACTTC,CASSENHAEPETQYF
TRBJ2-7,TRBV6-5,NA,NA,TGTGCCAGCAGCTTGTTTGGATACGAGCAGTACTTC,CASSLFGYEQYF
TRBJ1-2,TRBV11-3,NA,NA,TGTGCCAGCAGCACCCAGACAGCTAACTATGGCTACACCTTC,CASSTQTANYGYTF
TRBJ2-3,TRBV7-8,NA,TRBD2,TGTGCCAGCAGCTTTAGGGTAGCGGGTACTAGCACAGATACGCAGTATTTT,CASSFRVAGTSTDTQYF
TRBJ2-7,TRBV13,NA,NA,TGTGCCAGCAGCGATCGACAGGGAGGCTACGAGCAGTACTTC,CASSDRQGGYEQYF
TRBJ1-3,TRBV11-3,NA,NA,TGTGCCAGCAGCTTAGACAGCTCTGGAAACACCATATATTTT,CASSLDSSGNTIYF
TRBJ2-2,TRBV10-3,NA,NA,TGTGCCATCCCCTTGGGGGAGAACACCGGGGAGCTGTTTTTT,CAIPLGENTGELFF
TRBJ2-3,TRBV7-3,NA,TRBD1,TGTGCCAGCAGCTTAGGTGGGACAGTCGAAGATACGCAGTATTTT,CASSLGGTVEDTQYF
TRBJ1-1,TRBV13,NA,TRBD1,TGTGCCAGCAGCCCGAGGGGGCCAGAGACTGAAGCTTTCTTT,CASSPRGPETEAFF
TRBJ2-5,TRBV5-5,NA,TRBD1,TGTGCCAGCAGCTTCCCAGGGGGAGAACAAGAGACCCAGTACTTC,CASSFPGGEQETQYF
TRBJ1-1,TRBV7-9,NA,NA,TGTGCCAGCAGCTTAGATCGTCGAGGTTTGAACACTGAAGCTTTCTTT,CASSLDRRGLNTEAFF
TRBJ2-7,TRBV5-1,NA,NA,TGCGCCAGCAGCTTGGAAACAGGTATTAGAGGAGGCTACGAGCAGTACTTC,CASSLETGIRGGYEQYF
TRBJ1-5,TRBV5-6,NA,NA,TGTGCCAGCAGCTTGGGTTGGGCAGGGGAGAACAATCAGCCCCAGCATTTT,CASSLGWAGENNQPQHF
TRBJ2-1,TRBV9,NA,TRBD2,TGTGCCAGCAGCGTAGGGCCCCCCGGACTAGCGGGGGTTAGGGATGAGCAGTTCTTC,CASSVGPPGLAGVRDEQFF
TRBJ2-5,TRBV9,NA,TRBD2,TGTGCCAGCAGCGTAGATTCGGGGGGGTTGGAGACCCAGTACTTC,CASSVDSGGLETQYF
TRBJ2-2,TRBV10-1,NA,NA,TGCGCCAGCAGTGAGTTTCCAGGAGCCACCGGGGAGCTGTTTTTT,CASSEFPGATGELFF
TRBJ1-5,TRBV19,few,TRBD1,TGTGCCAGTAGTATGTCCCCAGGGGGATTCAATCAGCCCCAGCATTTT,CASSMSPGGFNQPQHF
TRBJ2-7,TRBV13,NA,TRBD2,TGTGCCAGCAGCGTAGCGGGGGCCAGCTCCTACGAGCAGTACTTC,CASSVAGASSYEQYF
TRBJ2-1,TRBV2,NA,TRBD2,TGTGCCATCTACGGGACTAGCGGGGGGGCCACGAGCTCCTACAATGAGCAGTTCTTC,CAIYGTSGGATSSYNEQFF
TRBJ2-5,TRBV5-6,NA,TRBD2,TGTGCCAGCAGCCCCGCGCGGGCGGGGGATTTGGAGACCCAGTACTTC,CASSPARAGDLETQYF
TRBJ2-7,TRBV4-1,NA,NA,TGCGCCAGCAGCCAAGTAGGGGACTACGAGCAGTACTTC,CASSQVGDYEQYF
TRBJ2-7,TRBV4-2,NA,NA,TGTGCCAGCAGCCAAGATCCCCACGAGCAGTACTTC,CASSQDPHEQYF
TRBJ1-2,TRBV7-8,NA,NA,TGTGCCAGCAGCGGCGGGACTCCCCGCTATGGCTACACCTTC,CASSGGTPRYGYTF
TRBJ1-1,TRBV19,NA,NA,TGTGCCAGTACCCCGAGGACAGAGTTTACGTCGGCTTTCTTT,CASTPRTEFTSAFF
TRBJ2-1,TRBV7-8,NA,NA,TGTGCCAGCAGCCGGGACTGGAACAATGAGCAGTTCTTC,CASSRDWNNEQFF
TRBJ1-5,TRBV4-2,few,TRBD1,TGTGCCAGCAGCCAAGTGGACAGGGATAGCAATCAGCCCCAGCATTTT,CASSQVDRDSNQPQHF
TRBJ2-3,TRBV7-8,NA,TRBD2,TGTGCCAGCAGCGACAATTTTGCGGGGGGGGACACAGATACGCAGTATTTT,CASSDNFAGGDTDTQYF
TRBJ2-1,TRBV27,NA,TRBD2,TGTGCCAGCAGTCCCGGGACTAGCGGGGGGTGGAATGAGCAGTTCTTC,CASSPGTSGGWNEQFF
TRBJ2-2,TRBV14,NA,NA,TGTGCCAGCAGAAACCCCAGGGAGGACACCGGGGAGCTGTTTTTT,CASRNPREDTGELFF
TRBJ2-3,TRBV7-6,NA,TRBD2,TGTGCCAGCAGCTTAGGCGGGGGTACGCAGTATTTT,CASSLGGGTQYF
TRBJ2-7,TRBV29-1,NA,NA,TGCAGCGTTCCCGGACCCTACGAGCAGTACTTC,CSVPGPYEQYF
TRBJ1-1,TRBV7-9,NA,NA,TGTGCCACCATGGGATCAGGGGACACTGAAGCTTTCTTT,CATMGSGDTEAFF
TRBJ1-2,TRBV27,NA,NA,TGTGCCAGCAGTTTTGGCGCGCCCAAGTACTATGGCTACACCTTC,CASSFGAPKYYGYTF
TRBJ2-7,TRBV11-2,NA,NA,TGTGCCAGCAGCTTAGTCGGAGGGGGCGAGCAGTACTTC,CASSLVGGGEQYF
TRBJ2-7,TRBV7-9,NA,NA,TGTGCCAGCAGCTTAGGTACCTACGAGCAGTACTTC,CASSLGTYEQYF